The following is a TCR beta chain sequence with its context. This sample was taken from a study of control samples from healthy donors and cancer patients. TCRdb's table, derived via immunoSEQ multiplex PCR, lists solely in-frame clones and lacks some. This table lists some 180,000 clones. Germline lookup yields CDR1 SGHDN and CDR2 FVKESK. The V end lost 8 bases, the J end lost 0 bases, and 7 bases lay between the germline ends. This CDR3 contains 12 residues. This sequence was found in a woman younger than 45 in good health. The sequencing sample was made of blood. The chain links TRBV14 to TRBJ1-1; D is unresolved. DNA of the CDR3: TGTGCCAGCTCCTGGATGAACACTGAAGCTTTCTTT. This translates into CASSWMNTEAFF.